This T cell receptor (beta chain) was obtained from a study of T cell repertoires in cytomegalovirus infection. Study-level information: It can be stated that public TCR beta signatures indicated CMV infection as well as a matching HLA type. Points from the study as a whole: Based on cumulative public TCR beta family frequency, carriers of CMV plus the relevant HLA were identified. HLA-C-restricted CMV-specific TCR beta clonotypes prevailed in the ex vivo response.

This clonotype came up many times. Its antigen is not identified. The CDR3 is 19 residues long. Per germline, CDR1 MNHEY and CDR2 SVGEGT. V lost 0 bases, J lost 2 bases, and 11 bases stayed unmatched. TCRdb itself ran the reads through MiXCR, one entry per CDR3 protein. Altogether about 180,000 distinct CDR3 sequences are present, approximately 15% being singletons, with the ten largest covering 20% to 30%. Input material: PBMCs. The receptor was isolated from a human donor in good health (CMV status not recorded). Some clones in this sample may be carry-over from other donors' samples. The chain is built from TRBV6-2 or TRBV6-3 and TRBJ2-1; 9 positions agree with TRBD2. CDR3 in DNA: TGTGCCAGCAGTTACTCGAAAAGCGGTGAGCGGGAGGCCTACAATGAGCAGTTCTTC. Translating gives CASSYSKSGEREAYNEQFF.